This T cell receptor (beta chain) was captured by sequencing in a study of blood T cells in healthy people across ages. Overall study results and limits: TCR beta diversity per million T cells fell roughly linearly with age. The study found more naive CD4+ cells and higher diversity in long-lived than aged donors.

Next came a second PCR, run for about 6 to 12 cycles, which used a sample-barcoded 5' primer along with a J-beta primer mix. TCRdb passed the 5' RACE reads through MiXCR, listing each CDR3 protein once. The table lists about 1.7 million distinct CDR3 sequences, roughly 27% of them singletons. About this clonotype: Its antigen is unidentified.

V gave up 5 bases and J gave up 15 bases, with 17 bases separating them. Germline CDR1 reads MNHEY; CDR2 reads SVGEGT. This CDR3 has 12 amino acids. Isolation per sample recovered at least 7 million PBMCs. Per sample, at least 5 micrograms of total RNA were extracted. The TCR was taken from a woman in her twenties or thirties in good health. This chain uses TRBV6-2 or TRBV6-3 with TRBJ2-4; possible D gene TRBD2, 5 bases. Source material: blood. The CDR3 reads CASSILERERYF. Here the CDR3 DNA reads TGTGCCAGCAGTATACTAGAGCGCGAGCGGTACTTC.